These T cell receptor beta chains were read from a single sample in a study of cytomegalovirus exposure and HLA in healthy donors. Only in-frame clones appear in the TCRdb table, and some are missing; sequencing was by immunoSEQ multiplex PCR. Among over 150,000 clones, 80% to 90% were seen once, and the ten largest hold 20% to 25%. The sequenced sample was PBMCs. The receptor source for this set is a man younger than 30 in good health and CMV-seropositive. Both conserved end residues are part of each CDR3.

CDR3 length,V gene,J gene,CDR3 protein
17,TRBV2,TRBJ1-4,CASFRDRGFSTNEKLFF
15,TRBV7-2,TRBJ2-7,CASTQALAGKGEQYF
13,TRBV5-1,TRBJ2-2,CASSTGDTGELFF
15,TRBV15,TRBJ2-3,CATSRDLGGTDTQYF
14,TRBV2,TRBJ1-4,CASSPDRGGEKLFF
15,TRBV19,TRBJ2-1,CASSIVETAYNEQFF
13,TRBV7-3,TRBJ2-1,CASSPTSQNEQFF
14,TRBV7-9,TRBJ1-1,CASSLDGQGLEAFF
15,TRBV7-8,TRBJ1-3,CASSLEEVRGNTIYF
12,TRBV25-1,TRBJ1-3,CASSGGANTIYF
16,TRBV7-2,TRBJ2-7,CASRSTSGGLLGEQYF
12,TRBV28,TRBJ1-2,CAGGGWDYGYTF
16,TRBV5-1,TRBJ2-1,CASSLAGTGVANEQFF
14,TRBV5-1,TRBJ2-5,CASSLAGPQETQYF
15,TRBV7-2,TRBJ2-3,CASSLGLAGVVTRYF
17,TRBV5-8,TRBJ2-5,CASSFLGWRLYQETQYF
17,TRBV4-3,TRBJ1-2,CASSQDPQREGDYGYTF
15,TRBV4-3,TRBJ2-7,CASSQDGSPSYEQYF
13,TRBV5-1,TRBJ2-7,CASSWDTDYEQYF
21,TRBV4-2,TRBJ2-2,CASSQDDAGLAPHGYTGELFF
13,TRBV7-6,TRBJ2-2,CASSPRNPGELFF
14,TRBV7-9,TRBJ2-3,CASSWGDSTDTQYF